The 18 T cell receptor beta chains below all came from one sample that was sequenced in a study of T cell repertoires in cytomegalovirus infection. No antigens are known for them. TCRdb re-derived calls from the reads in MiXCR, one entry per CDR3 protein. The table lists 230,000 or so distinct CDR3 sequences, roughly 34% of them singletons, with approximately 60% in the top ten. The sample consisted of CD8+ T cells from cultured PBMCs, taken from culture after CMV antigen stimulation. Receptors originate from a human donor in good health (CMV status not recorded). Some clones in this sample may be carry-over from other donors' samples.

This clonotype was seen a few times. The CDR3 DNA reads as TGTGCCAGTAGTATAGATCCCGGGGTCGGCAATCAGCCCCAGCATTTT. It yields the protein CASSIDPGVGNQPQHF. The J gene is TRBJ1-5, the V gene TRBV19; the D is unclear. This CDR3 has 16 amino acids. Trimming shortened V by 0 bases and J by 2 bases, and 11 bases separated the two germline ends. Germline V gene lookup returns CDR1 LNHDA and CDR2 SQIVND (reference sequence).

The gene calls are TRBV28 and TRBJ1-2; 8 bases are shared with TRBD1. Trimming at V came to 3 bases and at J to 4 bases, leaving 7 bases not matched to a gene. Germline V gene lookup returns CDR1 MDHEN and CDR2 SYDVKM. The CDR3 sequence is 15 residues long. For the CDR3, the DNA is TGTGCCAGCAGTTTTCCCAGGGGGCGCGGCTATGGCTACACCTTC. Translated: CASSFPRGRGYGYTF.

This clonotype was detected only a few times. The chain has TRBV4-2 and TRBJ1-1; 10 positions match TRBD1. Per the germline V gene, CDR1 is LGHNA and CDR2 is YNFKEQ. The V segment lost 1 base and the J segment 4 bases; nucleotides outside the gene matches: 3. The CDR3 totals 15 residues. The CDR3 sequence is CASSQARTGGTEAFF. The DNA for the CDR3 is TGTGCCAGCAGCCAAGCTCGGACAGGGGGCACTGAAGCTTTCTTT.

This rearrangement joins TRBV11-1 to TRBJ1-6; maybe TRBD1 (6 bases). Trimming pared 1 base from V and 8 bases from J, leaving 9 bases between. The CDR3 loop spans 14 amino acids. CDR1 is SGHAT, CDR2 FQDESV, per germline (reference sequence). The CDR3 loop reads CASSLGTDHSPLHF. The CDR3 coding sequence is TGTGCCAGCAGCTTAGGGACAGACCATTCACCCCTCCACTTT.

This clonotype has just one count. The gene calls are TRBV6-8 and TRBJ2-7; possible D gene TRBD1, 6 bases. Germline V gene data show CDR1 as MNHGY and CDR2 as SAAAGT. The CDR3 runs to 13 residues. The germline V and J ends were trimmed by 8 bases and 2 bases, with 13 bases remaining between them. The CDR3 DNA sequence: TGTGCCAGCGACACAGGGTCCGCCTACGAGCAGTACTTC. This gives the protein CASDTGSAYEQYF.

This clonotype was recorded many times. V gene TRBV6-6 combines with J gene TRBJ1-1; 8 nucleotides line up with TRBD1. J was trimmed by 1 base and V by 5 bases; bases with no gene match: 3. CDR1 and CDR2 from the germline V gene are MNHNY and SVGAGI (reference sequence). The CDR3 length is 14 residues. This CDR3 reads CASSQQGGNTEAFF. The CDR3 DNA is TGTGCCAGCAGTCAACAGGGGGGGAACACTGAAGCTTTCTTT.

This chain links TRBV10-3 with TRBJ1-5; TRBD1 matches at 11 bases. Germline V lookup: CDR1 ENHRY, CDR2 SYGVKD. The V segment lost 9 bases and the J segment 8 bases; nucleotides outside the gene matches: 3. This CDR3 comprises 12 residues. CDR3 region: CAIGTGGKPQHF. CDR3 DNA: TGTGCCATAGGGACAGGGGGTAAGCCCCAGCATTTT.

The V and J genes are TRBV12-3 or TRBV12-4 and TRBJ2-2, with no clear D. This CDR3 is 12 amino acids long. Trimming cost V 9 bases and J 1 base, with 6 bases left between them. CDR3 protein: CASRQNTGELFF. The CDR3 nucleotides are TGTGCCAGTCGACAGAACACCGGGGAGCTGTTTTTT.

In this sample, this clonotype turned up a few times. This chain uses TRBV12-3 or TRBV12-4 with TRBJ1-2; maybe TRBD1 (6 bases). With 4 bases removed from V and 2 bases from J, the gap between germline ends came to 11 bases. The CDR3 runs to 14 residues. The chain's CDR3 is CASSSHTGNYGYTF. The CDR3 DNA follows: TGTGCCAGCAGTTCCCATACAGGGAACTATGGCTACACCTTC.

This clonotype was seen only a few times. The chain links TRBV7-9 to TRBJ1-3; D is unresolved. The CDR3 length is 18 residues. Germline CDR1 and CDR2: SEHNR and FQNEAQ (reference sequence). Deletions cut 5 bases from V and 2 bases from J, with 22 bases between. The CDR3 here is CASSPRPNSGVPGNTIYF. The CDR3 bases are TGTGCCAGCAGCCCTAGACCAAACAGCGGGGTTCCTGGAAACACCATATATTTT.

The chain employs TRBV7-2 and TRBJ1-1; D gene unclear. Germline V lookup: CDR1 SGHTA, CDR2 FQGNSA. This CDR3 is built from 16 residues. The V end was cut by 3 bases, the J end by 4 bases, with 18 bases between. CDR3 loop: CASSLPEHGVRTEAFF. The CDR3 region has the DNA TGTGCCAGCAGCTTGCCCGAGCACGGGGTCCGCACTGAAGCTTTCTTT.

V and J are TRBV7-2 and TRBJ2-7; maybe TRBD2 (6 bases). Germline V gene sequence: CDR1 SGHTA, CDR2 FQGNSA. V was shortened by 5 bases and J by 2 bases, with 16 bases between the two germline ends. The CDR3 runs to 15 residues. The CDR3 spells CASSPRAGRTYEQYF. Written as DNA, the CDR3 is TGTGCCAGCAGCCCCCGAGCGGGCCGTACCTACGAGCAGTACTTC.

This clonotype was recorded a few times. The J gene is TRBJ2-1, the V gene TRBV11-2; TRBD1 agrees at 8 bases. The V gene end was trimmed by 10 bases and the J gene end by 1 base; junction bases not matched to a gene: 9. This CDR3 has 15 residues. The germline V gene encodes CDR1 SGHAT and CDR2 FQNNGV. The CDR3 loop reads CATSGQGWSYNEQFF. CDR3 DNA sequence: TGTGCCACCTCCGGACAGGGTTGGTCCTACAATGAGCAGTTCTTC.

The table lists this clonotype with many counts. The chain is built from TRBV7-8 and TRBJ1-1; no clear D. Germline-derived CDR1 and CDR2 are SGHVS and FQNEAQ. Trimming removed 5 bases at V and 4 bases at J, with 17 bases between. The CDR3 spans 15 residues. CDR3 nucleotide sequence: TGTGCCAGCAGCCCCCGGACGGAGGGTACCACTGAAGCTTTCTTT. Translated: CASSPRTEGTTEAFF. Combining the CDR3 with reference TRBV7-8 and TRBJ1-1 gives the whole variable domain GAGVSQSPRYKVAKRGQDVALRCDPISGHVSLFWYQQALGQGPEFLTYFQNEAQLDKSGLPSDRFFAERPEGSVSTLKIQRTQQEDSAVYLCASSPRTEGTTEAFFGQGTRLTVV.

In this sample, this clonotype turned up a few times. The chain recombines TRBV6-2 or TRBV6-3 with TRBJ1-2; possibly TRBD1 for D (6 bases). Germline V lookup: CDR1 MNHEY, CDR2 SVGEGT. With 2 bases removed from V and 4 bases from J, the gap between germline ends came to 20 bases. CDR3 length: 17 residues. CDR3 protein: CASSYIEQGKNFYGYTF. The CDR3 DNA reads TGTGCCAGCAGTTACATTGAGCAGGGGAAGAACTTCTATGGCTACACCTTC.

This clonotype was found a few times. CDR3 protein: CASTSVREGGHEQFF. The CDR3 DNA sequence: TGTGCCAGCACCTCCGTTCGGGAGGGCGGTCATGAGCAGTTCTTC. The chain carries TRBV7-2 and TRBJ2-1; 8 nucleotides align to TRBD2. In germline, CDR1 is SGHTA, CDR2 FQGNSA. The junction had 13 bases not matched to a gene; V was cut back by 7 bases and J by 8 bases. The length of the CDR3 is 15 residues. Full variable domain (outside the CDR3, taken from reference TRBV7-2 and TRBJ2-1): GAGVSQSPSNKVTEKGKDVELRCDPISGHTALYWYRQSLGQGLEFLIYFQGNSAPDKSGLPSDRFSAERTGGSVSTLTIQRTQQEDSAVYLCASTSVREGGHEQFFGPGTRLTVL.

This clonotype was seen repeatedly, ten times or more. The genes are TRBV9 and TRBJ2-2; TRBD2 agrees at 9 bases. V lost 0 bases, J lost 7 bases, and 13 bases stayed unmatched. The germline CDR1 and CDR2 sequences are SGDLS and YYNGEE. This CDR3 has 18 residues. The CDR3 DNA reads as TGTGCCAGCAGCGTAGTCCCACTCGGACTAGCGTCTAACGGGGAGCTGTTTTTT. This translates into CASSVVPLGLASNGELFF.

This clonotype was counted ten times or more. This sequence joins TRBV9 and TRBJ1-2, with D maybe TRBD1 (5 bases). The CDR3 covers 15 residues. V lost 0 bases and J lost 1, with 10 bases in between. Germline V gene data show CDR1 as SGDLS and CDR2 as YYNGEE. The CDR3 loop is CASSVGQSYNYGYTF. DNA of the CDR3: TGTGCCAGCAGCGTAGGACAGTCGTATAACTATGGCTACACCTTC.